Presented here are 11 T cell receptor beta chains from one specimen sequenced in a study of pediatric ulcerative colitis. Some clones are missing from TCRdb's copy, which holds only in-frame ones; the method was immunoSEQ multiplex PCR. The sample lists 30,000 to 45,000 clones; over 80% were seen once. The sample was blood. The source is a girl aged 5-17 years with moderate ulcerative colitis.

CDR3 loop: CASSLHWPPEAFF. DNA of the CDR3: TGTGCCAGCAGCCTCCACTGGCCCCCTGAAGCTTTCTTT. This chain connects TRBV14 to TRBJ1-1, with D unclear. CDR1 and CDR2 from the germline V gene are SGHDN and FVKESK. The CDR3 runs 13 residues. The germline V and J ends were trimmed by 4 bases and 6 bases, with 12 bases remaining between them.

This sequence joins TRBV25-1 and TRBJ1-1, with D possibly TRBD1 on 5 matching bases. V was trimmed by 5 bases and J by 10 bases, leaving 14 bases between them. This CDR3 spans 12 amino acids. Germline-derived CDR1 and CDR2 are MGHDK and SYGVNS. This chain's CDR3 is CASSLEGGTAFF. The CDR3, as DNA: TGTGCCAGCAGTCTAGAAGGAGGGACAGCTTTCTTT.

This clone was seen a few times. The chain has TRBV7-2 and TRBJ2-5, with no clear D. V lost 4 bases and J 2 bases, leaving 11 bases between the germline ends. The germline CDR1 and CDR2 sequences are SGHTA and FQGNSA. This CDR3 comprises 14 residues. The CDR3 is CASSSGPFQETQYF. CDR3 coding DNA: TGTGCCAGCAGCTCGGGCCCCTTTCAAGAGACCCAGTACTTC.

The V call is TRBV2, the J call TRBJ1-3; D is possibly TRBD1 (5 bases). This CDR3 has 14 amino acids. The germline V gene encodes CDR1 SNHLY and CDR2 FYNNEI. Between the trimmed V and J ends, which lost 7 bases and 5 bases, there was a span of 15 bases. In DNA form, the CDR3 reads TGTGCCAGCACCCCCAAGGAGGACAGAAACACCATATATTTT. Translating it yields CASTPKEDRNTIYF.

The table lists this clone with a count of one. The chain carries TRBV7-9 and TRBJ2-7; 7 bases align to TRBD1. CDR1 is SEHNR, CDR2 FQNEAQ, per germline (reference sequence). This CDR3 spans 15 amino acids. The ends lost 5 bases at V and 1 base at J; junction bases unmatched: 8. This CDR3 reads CASSMAGTASYEQYF. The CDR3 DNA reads TGTGCCAGCAGCATGGCCGGGACAGCTTCCTACGAGCAGTACTTC.

The CDR3 DNA is TGTGCCAGCAGCCAGGGGGGGCGAAATGGCTACACCTTC. Translating it yields CASSQGGRNGYTF. This chain joins TRBV7-9 and TRBJ1-2; TRBD1 matches at 7 bases. J lost 6 bases, V lost 5 bases, and 6 bases had no gene match. The CDR3 covers 13 residues. The germline CDR1 and CDR2 sequences are SEHNR and FQNEAQ (reference sequence).

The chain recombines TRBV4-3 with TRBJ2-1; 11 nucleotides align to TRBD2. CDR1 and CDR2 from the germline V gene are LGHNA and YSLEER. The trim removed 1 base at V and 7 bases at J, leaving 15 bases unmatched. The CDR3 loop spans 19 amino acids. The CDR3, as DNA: TGCGCCAGCAGCCAAGGACTAGCGGGGCCCGGGGCCTGGGAGAATGAGCAGTTCTTC. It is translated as CASSQGLAGPGAWENEQFF.

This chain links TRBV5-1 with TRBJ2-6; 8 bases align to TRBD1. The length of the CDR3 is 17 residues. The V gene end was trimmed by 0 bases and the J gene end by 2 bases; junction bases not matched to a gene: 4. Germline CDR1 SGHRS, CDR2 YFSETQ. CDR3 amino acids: CASSLVGQGTGANVLTF. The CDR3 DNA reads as TGCGCCAGCAGCTTGGTCGGACAGGGTACTGGGGCCAACGTCCTGACTTTC.

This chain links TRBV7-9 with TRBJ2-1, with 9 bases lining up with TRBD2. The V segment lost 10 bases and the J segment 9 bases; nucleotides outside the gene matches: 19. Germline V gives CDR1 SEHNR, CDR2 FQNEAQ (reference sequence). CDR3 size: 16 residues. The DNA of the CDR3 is TGTGCCACCTGGCAGAATTCTAGCGGGATCGACGGTGAGCAGTTCTTC. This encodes CATWQNSSGIDGEQFF.

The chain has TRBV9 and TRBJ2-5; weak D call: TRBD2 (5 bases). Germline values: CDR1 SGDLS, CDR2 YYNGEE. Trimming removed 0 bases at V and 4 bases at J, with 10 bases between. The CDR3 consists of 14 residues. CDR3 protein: CASSVAGRGETQYF. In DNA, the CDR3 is TGTGCCAGCAGCGTAGCAGGTCGGGGAGAGACCCAGTACTTC.

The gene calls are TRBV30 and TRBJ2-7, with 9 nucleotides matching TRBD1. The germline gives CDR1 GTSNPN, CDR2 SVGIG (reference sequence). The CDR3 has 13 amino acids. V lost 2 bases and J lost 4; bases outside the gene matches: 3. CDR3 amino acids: CAWSRGTGYEQYF. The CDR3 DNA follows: TGTGCCTGGAGTAGGGGGACAGGGTACGAGCAGTACTTC. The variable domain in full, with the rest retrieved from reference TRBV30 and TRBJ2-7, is SQTIHQWPATLVQPVGSPLSLECTVEGTSNPNLYWYRQAAGRGLQLLFYSVGIGQISSEVPQNLSASRPQDRQFILSSKKLLLSDSGFYLCAWSRGTGYEQYFGPGTRLTVT.